This T cell receptor beta chain was sequenced during a study of identical twins. Study results and caveats: Partial confounding of zero-insertion analyses by invariant MAIT and iNKT cells was possible. In drawing conclusions, the study used cross-sectional statistical analysis and did not follow the same donors. Insertions were reduced in abundant cord blood beta clonotypes but not in memory repertoires. Sequences that were out-of-frame, alpha and twin-shared displayed an excess of low generation probability.

CDR3 size: 14 residues. Germline values: CDR1 SGDLS, CDR2 YYNGEE. V was pared by 0 bases and J by 7 bases, with 4 bases of the junction left unmatched. The sample holds many counts of this clonotype. The antigen remains unidentified. TCRdb independently ran MiXCR on the 5' RACE reads; one entry per CDR3 protein. The sample carries 200,000 or so distinct CDR3 sequences, roughly 7.5% recorded once. These records were also assigned to another study, of yellow fever vaccine responses in identical twins.

V is TRBV9 and J is TRBJ2-1; 7 bases are a match to TRBD2. The sequencing sample was made of memory (CD45RO+) T cells sorted from blood. The source is a woman aged 18-35 years in good health. CDR3 residues: CASSVDAGVNEQFF. The CDR3 region has the DNA TGTGCCAGCAGCGTAGACGCGGGGGTAAATGAGCAGTTCTTC.